Below, 7 T cell receptor beta chains from the same sample are listed, as sequenced in a study of cytomegalovirus exposure and HLA in healthy donors. The PCR contained 60 Vbeta and 13 Jbeta primers. The protocol was immunoSEQ multiplex PCR, while the TCRdb copy is restricted to in-frame clones and leaves out a portion. The sample has around 140,000 clones; around 77% are singletons. Sequencing was carried out using PBMCs. The receptors were sampled from a male donor in good health and CMV-seropositive.

This sequence joins TRBV5-1 and TRBJ2-3; D is perhaps TRBD1 (5 bases). Trimming left V 6 bases short and J 3 bases short, with 14 bases between. Germline loops: CDR1 SGHRS, CDR2 YFSETQ. The CDR3 spans 14 residues. CDR3: CASKDNQQTDTQYF. The CDR3 nucleotides read TGCGCCAGCAAGGACAATCAGCAAACAGATACGCAGTATTTT.

In DNA form, the CDR3 reads TGTGCCAGCAGCCGGACAGGGGGCACGGTGGAGACCCAGTACTTC. It specifies CASSRTGGTVETQYF. The V and J genes are TRBV7-7 and TRBJ2-5; TRBD1 agrees at 11 bases. The CDR3 sequence is 15 residues long. From germline, CDR1 is SSHAT and CDR2 FNYEAQ (reference sequence). V lost 5 bases to trimming and J lost 5 bases; unmatched junction nucleotides: 7.

This chain uses TRBV2 with TRBJ2-7; possibly TRBD2 for D (5 bases). The CDR3 length is 13 residues. Trimming shortened V by 7 bases and J by 2 bases, and 12 bases separated the two germline ends. Germline loops: CDR1 SNHLY, CDR2 FYNNEI. The CDR3 loop reads CASTRTATYEQYF. DNA for the CDR3: TGTGCCAGCACTAGGACTGCCACCTACGAGCAGTACTTC.

The chain uses TRBV2 and TRBJ1-5, with a tentative D call TRBD1 (5 bases). CDR1 SNHLY and CDR2 FYNNEI come from the germline V gene. Deletions cut 4 bases from V and 6 bases from J, with 13 bases between. This CDR3 is built from 14 residues. CDR3 in DNA: TGTGCCAGCAGTGTAGGCAGGGCGCCTCAGCCCCAGCATTTT. It translates to CASSVGRAPQPQHF.

This clone was detected only a few times. This sequence joins TRBV6-1 and TRBJ1-1; 7 positions match TRBD1. Germline values: CDR1 MNHNS, CDR2 SASEGT. The CDR3 totals 14 residues. V gave up 11 bases and J gave up 0 bases; unmatched junction bases: 9. CDR3 sequence reads: CAAGQIPMNTEAFF. The CDR3 nucleotides read TGTGCCGCGGGACAGATTCCAATGAACACTGAAGCTTTCTTT.

The V and J genes are TRBV5-1 and TRBJ2-7, with 9 bases fitting TRBD1. With 4 bases clipped from V and 2 bases from J, the junction kept 4 bases outside the gene matches. The germline V gene encodes CDR1 SGHRS and CDR2 YFSETQ. The CDR3 has 14 residues. CDR3 bases: TGCGCCAGCAGCCGCGGACAGGGGACCTACGAGCAGTACTTC. Translation: CASSRGQGTYEQYF.

CDR3 bases: TGTGCCAGCAGCTCCGGGACTAACTCCTACAATGAGCAGTTCTTC. This translates into CASSSGTNSYNEQFF. This rearrangement joins TRBV11-2 to TRBJ2-1; TRBD2 agrees at 7 bases. The CDR3 has 15 amino acids. Germline CDR1 and CDR2: SGHAT and FQNNGV. Trimming took 4 bases from V and 0 from J; bases not matched to a gene: 3.